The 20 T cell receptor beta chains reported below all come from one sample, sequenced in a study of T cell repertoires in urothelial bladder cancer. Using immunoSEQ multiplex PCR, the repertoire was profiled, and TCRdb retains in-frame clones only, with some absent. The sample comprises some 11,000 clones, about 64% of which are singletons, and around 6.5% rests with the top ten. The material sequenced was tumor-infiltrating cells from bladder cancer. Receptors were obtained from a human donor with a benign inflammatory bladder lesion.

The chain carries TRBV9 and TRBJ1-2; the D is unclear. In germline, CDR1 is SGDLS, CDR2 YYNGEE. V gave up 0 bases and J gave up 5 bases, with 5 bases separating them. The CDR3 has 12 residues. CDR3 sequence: CASSVDGYGYTF. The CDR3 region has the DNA TGTGCCAGCAGCGTAGATGGGTATGGCTACACCTTC.

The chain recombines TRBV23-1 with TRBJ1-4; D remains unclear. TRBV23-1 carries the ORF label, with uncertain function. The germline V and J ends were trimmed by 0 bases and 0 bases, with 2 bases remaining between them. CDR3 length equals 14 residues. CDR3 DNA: TGCGCCAGCAGTCAATCGGCAACTAATGAAAAACTGTTTTTT. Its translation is CASSQSATNEKLFF.

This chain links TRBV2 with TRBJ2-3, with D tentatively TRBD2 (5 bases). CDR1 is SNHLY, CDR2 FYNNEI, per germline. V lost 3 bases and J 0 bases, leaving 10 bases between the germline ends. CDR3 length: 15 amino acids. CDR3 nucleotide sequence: TGTGCCAGCAGTGAGAGGAGCGGTAGCACAGATACGCAGTATTTT. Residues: CASSERSGSTDTQYF.

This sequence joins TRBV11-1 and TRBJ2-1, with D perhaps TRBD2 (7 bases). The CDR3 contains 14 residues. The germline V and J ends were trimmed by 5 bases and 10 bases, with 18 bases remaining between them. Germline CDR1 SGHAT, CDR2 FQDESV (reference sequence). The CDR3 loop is CASSGGGRAMEQFF. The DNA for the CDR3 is TGTGCCAGCAGCGGCGGGGGCCGGGCGATGGAGCAGTTCTTC.

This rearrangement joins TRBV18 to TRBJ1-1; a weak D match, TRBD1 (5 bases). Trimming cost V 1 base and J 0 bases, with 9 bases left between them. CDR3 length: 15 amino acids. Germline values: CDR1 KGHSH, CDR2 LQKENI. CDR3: CASSPRQTMNTEAFF. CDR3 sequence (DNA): TGTGCCAGCTCACCACGACAGACCATGAACACTGAAGCTTTCTTT.

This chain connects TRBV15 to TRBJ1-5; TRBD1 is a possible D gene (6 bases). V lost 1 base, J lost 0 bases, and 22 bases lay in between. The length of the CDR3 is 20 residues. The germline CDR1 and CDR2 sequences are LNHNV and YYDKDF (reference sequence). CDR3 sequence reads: CATSRVSPPGGSHSNQPQHF. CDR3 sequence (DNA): TGTGCCACCAGCAGAGTTTCCCCCCCGGGGGGCTCTCATAGCAATCAGCCCCAGCATTTT.

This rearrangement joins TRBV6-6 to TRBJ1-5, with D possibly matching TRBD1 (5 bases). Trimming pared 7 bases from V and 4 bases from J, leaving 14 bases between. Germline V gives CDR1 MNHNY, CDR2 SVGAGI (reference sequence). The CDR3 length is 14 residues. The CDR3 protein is CASTEIGGNQPQHF. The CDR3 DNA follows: TGTGCCAGCACCGAAATCGGGGGGAATCAGCCCCAGCATTTT.

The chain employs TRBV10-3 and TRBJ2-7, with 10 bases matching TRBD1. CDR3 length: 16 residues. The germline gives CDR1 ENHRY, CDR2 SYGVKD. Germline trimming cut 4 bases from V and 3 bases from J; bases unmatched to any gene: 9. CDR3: CAISGGPGQGFYEQYF. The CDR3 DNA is TGTGCCATCAGTGGGGGTCCGGGACAGGGGTTCTACGAGCAGTACTTC.

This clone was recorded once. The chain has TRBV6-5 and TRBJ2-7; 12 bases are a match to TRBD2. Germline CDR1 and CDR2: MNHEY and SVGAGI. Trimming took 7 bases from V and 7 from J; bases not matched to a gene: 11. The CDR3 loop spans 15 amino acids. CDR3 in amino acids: CASTPGPLAGGEQYF. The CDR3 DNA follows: TGTGCCAGCACCCCAGGTCCGCTAGCGGGAGGGGAGCAGTACTTC.

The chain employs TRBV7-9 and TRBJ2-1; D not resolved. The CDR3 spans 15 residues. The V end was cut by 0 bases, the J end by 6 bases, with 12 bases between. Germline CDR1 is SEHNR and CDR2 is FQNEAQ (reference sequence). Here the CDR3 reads CASSLASLVGNEQFF. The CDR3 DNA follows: TGTGCCAGCAGCTTAGCCTCACTGGTGGGCAATGAGCAGTTCTTC.

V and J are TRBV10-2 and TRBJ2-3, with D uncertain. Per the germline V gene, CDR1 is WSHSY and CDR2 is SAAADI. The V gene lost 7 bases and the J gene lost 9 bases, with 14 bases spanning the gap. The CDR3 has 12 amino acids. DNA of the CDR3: TGCGCCAGCACCGAAGGGATACTGACGCAGTATTTT. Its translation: CASTEGILTQYF.

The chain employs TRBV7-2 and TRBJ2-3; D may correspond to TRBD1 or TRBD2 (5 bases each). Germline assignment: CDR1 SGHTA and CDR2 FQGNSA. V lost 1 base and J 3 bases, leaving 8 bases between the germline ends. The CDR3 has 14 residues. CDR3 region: CASSLDEGTDTQYF. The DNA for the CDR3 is TGTGCCAGCAGCTTAGATGAGGGGACAGATACGCAGTATTTT.

CDR3 protein: CAWRATAYEQYF. The CDR3 DNA reads as TGTGCCTGGAGGGCGACAGCCTACGAGCAGTACTTC. The V call is TRBV30, the J call TRBJ2-7; TRBD1 might be the D (5 bases). V lost 3 bases, J lost 2 bases, and 8 bases lay in between. CDR1 is GTSNPN and CDR2 is SVGIG in the germline V gene (reference sequence). This CDR3 spans 12 amino acids.

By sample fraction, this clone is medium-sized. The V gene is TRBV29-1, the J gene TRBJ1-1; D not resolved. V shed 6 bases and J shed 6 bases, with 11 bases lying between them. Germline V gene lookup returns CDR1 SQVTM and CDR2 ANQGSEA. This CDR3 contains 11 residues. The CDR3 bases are TGCAGCGTCGCAGGCCGCGCTGAAGCTTTCTTT. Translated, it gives CSVAGRAEAFF. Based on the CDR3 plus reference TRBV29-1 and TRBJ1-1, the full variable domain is SAVISQKPSRDICQRGTSLTIQCQVDSQVTMMFWYRQQPGQSLTLIATANQGSEATYESGFVIDKFPISRPNLTFSTLTVSNMSPEDSSIYLCSVAGRAEAFFGQGTRLTVV.

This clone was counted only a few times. The CDR3 protein is CASSETSGALSGANVLTF. The CDR3, as DNA: TGTGCCAGTAGTGAAACTAGCGGGGCCCTCTCTGGGGCCAACGTCCTGACTTTC. This rearrangement joins TRBV19 to TRBJ2-6; 10 positions match TRBD2. The length of the CDR3 is 18 residues. The germline V gene has CDR1 LNHDA and CDR2 SQIVND (reference sequence). V was clipped by 5 bases and J by 0 bases; unmatched bases: 7.

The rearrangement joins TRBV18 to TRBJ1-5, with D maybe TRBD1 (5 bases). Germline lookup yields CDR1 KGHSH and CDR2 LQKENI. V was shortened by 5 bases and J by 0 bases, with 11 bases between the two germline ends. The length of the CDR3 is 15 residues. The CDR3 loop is CASSDRRDSNQPQHF. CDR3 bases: TGTGCCAGCTCAGACCGCAGGGATAGCAATCAGCCCCAGCATTTT.

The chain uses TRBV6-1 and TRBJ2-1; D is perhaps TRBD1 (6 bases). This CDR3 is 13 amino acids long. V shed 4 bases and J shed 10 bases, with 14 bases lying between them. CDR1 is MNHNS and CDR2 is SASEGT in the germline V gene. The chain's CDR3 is CASSGWGDREQFF. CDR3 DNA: TGTGCCAGCAGTGGGTGGGGCGACAGGGAGCAGTTCTTC.

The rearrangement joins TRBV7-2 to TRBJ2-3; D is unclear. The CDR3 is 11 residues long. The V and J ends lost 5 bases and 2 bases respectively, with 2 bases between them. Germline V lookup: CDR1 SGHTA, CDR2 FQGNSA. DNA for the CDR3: TGTGCCAGCAGCATCACAGATACGCAGTATTTT. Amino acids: CASSITDTQYF. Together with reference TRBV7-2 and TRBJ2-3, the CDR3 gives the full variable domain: GAGVSQSPSNKVTEKGKDVELRCDPISGHTALYWYRQSLGQGLEFLIYFQGNSAPDKSGLPSDRFSAERTGGSVSTLTIQRTQQEDSAVYLCASSITDTQYFGPGTRLTVL.

CDR3 DNA: TGTGCCAGCAGCAGAAGAAGGCAAGAGACCCAGTACTTC. This codes for CASSRRRQETQYF. The V call is TRBV7-7, the J call TRBJ2-5; the D is unclear. Germline CDR1 SSHAT, CDR2 FNYEAQ (reference sequence). This CDR3 is built from 13 residues. Trimming removed 5 bases at V and 2 bases at J, with 9 bases between.

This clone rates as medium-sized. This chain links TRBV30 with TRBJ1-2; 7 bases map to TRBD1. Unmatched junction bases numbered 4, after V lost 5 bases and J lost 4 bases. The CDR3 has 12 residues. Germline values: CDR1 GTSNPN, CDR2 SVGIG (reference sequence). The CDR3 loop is CAWEGAGYGYTF. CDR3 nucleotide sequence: TGTGCCTGGGAGGGGGCTGGCTATGGCTACACCTTC.